Included here is one T cell receptor beta chain sequence, with context. Its antigen is not known. CDR1 SEHNR and CDR2 FQNEAQ come from the germline V gene (reference sequence). CDR3 length: 14 amino acids. V lost 5 bases and J lost 5, with 15 bases in between. This specimen comes from a study of shared clonotypes between healthy human individuals. General study results and limits: The generation probabilities recorded for non-shared clonotypes fell below those of clonotypes shared by all four donors.

Running of the assay took place at deep level. Genomic DNA per cell subset filled all wells of several immunoSEQ plates. Produced via immunoSEQ multiplex PCR; TCRdb's table is partial and in-frame only. This repertoire shows millions of clones, 80% to 95% found once; its top ten account for approximately 0.4%. Into CD45RA+ naive and CD45RA-negative memory subsets, the CD4+ cells were split. This TCR derives from a man in his late teens or twenties in good health. Some clones in this sample may be carry-over from other donors' samples. The specimen was naive CD4+ T cells from PBMCs. Described subset: CD45RA+ positively selected. The V and J genes are TRBV7-9 and TRBJ2-5; D is possibly TRBD1 (5 bases). CDR3 sequence reads: CASSPMDISETQYF. CDR3 bases: TGTGCCAGCAGCCCGATGGACATTTCGGAGACCCAGTACTTC.